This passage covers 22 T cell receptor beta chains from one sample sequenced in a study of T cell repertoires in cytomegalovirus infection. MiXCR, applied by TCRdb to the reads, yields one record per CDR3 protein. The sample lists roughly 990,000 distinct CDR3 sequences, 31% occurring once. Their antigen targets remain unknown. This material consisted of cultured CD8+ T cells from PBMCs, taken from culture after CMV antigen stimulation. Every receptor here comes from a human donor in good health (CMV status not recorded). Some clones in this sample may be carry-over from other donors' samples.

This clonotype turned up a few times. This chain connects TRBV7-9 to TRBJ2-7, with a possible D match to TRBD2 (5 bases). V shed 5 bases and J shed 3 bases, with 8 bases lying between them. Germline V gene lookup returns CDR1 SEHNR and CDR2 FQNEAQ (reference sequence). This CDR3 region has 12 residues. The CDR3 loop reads CASSPTIYEQYV. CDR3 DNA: TGTGCCAGCAGCCCGACTATCTACGAGCAGTACGTC.

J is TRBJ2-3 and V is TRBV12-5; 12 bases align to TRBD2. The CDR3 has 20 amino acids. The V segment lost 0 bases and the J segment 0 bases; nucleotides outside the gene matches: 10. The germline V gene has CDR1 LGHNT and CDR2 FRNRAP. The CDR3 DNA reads TGTGCTAGTGGTTTGGTACTTGAGACTAGCGGGGGCCTTAGCACAGATACGCAGTATTTT. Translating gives CASGLVLETSGGLSTDTQYF.

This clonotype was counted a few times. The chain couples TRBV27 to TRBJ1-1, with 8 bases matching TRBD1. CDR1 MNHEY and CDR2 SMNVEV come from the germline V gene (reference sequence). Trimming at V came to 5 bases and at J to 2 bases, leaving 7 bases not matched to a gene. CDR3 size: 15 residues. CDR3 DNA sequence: TGTGCCAGCAGTGTTTCTACAGGGGGTAACACTGAAGCTTTCTTT. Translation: CASSVSTGGNTEAFF.

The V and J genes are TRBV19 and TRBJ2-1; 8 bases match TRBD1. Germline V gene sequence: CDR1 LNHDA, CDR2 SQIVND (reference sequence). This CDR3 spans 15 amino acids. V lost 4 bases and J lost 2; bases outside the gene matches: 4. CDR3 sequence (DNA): TGTGCCAGTAGTACAGGGGGCGCCCCCTACAATGAGCAGTTCTTC. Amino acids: CASSTGGAPYNEQFF.

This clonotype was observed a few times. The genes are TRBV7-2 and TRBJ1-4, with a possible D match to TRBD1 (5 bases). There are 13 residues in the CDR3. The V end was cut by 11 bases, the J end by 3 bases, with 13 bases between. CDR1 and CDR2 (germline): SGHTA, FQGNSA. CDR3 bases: TGTGCCTCCGGGAACAGGCCTAATGAAAAACTGTTTTTT. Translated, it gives CASGNRPNEKLFF.

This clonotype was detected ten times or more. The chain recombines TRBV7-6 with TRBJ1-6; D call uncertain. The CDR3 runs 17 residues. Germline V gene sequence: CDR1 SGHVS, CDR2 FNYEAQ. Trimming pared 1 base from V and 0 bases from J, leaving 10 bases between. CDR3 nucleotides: TGTGCCAGCAGCTTAGGTGGAGTCAGCTCCTATAATTCACCCCTCCACTTT. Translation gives CASSLGGVSSYNSPLHF.

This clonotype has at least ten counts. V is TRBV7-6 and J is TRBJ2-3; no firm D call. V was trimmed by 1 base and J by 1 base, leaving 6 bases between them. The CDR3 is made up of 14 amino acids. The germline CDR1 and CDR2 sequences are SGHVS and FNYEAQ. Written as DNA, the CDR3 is TGTGCCAGCAGCTTAGGGCTTGGCACAGATACGCAGTATTTT. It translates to CASSLGLGTDTQYF.

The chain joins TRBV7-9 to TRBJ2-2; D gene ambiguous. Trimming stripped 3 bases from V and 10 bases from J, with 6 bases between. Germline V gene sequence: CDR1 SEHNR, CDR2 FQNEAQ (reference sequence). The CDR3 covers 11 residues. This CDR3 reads CASSFRAELFF. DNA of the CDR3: TGTGCCAGCAGCTTTAGAGCGGAGCTGTTTTTT.

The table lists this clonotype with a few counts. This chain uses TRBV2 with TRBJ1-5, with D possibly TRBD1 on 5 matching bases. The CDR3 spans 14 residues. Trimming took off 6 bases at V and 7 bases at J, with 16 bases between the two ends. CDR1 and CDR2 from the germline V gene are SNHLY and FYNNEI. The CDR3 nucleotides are TGTGCCAGCAGGGTACAGGAAAGGCGGCAGCCCCAGCATTTT. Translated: CASRVQERRQPQHF.

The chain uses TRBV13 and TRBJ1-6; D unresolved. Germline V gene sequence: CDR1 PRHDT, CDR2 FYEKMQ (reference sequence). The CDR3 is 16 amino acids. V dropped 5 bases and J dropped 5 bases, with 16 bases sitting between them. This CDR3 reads CASSPYGQDNNSPLHF. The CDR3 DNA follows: TGTGCCAGCAGCCCCTACGGCCAAGACAATAATTCACCCCTCCACTTT.

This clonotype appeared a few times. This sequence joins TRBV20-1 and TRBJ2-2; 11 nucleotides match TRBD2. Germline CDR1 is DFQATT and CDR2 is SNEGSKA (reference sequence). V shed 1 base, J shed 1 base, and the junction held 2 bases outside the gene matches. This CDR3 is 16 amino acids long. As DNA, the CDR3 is TGCAGTGCTAGAGTTACTAGCGGGAGGAACACCGGGGAGCTGTTTTTT. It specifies CSARVTSGRNTGELFF.

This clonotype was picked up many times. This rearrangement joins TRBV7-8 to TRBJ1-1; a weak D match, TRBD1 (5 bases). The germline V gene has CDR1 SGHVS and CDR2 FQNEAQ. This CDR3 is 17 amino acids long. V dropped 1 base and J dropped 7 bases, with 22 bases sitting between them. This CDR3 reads CASSLGYTAGGKDEAFF. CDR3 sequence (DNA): TGTGCCAGCAGCTTAGGATACACTGCCGGGGGAAAGGATGAAGCTTTCTTT.

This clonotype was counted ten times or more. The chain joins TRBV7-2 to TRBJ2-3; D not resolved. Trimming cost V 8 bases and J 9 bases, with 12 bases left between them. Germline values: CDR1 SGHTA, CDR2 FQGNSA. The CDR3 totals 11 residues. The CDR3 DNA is TGTGCCAGCTCCTCGGAAGGCACGCAGTATTTT. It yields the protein CASSSEGTQYF.

CDR3 in DNA: TGTGCCAGCAGTTACGTTCCGGAAGGGCGCACAGATACGCAGTATTTT. It yields the protein CASSYVPEGRTDTQYF. This chain joins TRBV6-2 or TRBV6-3 and TRBJ2-3; the D is unclear. Looked up from germline, CDR1 is MNHEY and CDR2 is SVGEGT. This CDR3 comprises 16 residues. Between the trimmed V and J ends, which lost 2 bases and 1 base, there was a span of 13 bases.

The CDR3 here is CASSESVDRGGCYTF. The DNA of the CDR3 is TGTGCCAGCAGTGAATCGGTTGACAGGGGGGGGTGCTACACCTTC. This chain joins TRBV25-1 and TRBJ1-2, with 9 bases that match TRBD1. This CDR3 region has 15 residues. Trimming removed 1 base from V and 9 bases from J; junction bases left unmatched: 9. CDR1 MGHDK and CDR2 SYGVNS come from the germline V gene.

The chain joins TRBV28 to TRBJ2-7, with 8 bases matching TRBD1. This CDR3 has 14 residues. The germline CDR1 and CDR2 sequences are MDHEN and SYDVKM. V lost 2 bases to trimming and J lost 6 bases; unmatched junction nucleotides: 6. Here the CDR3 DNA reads TGTGCCAGCAGTTTAACAGGGGGATTAGCCGAGCAGTACGTC. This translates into CASSLTGGLAEQYV.

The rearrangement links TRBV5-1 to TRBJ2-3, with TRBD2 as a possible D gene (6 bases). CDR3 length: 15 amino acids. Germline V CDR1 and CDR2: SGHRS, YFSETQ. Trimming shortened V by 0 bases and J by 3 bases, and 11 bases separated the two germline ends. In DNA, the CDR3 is TGCGCCAGCAGCTTGGTGGAGGGGAGGACAGATACGCAGTATTTT. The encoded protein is CASSLVEGRTDTQYF.

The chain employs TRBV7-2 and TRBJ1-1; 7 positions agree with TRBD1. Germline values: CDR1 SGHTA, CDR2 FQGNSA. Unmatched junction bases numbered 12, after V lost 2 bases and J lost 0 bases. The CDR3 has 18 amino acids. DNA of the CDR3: TGTGCCAGCAGCTTATGGGGGACAGCCTTAGCCCTGAACACTGAAGCTTTCTTT. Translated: CASSLWGTALALNTEAFF. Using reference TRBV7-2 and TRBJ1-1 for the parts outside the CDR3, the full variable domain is GAGVSQSPSNKVTEKGKDVELRCDPISGHTALYWYRQSLGQGLEFLIYFQGNSAPDKSGLPSDRFSAERTGGSVSTLTIQRTQQEDSAVYLCASSLWGTALALNTEAFFGQGTRLTVV.

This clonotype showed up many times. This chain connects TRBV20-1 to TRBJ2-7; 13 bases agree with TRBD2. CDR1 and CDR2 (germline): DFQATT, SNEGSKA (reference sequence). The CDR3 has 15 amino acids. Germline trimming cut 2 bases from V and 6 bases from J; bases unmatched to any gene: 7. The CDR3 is CSARTGTSGTAEQYV. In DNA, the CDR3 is TGCAGTGCTAGAACCGGGACTAGCGGGACAGCCGAGCAGTACGTC.

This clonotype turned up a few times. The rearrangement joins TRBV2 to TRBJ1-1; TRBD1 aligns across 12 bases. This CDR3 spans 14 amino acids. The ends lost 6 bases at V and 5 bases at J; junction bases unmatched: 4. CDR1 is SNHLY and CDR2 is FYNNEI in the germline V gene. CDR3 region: CASRGTGGRTEAFF. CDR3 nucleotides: TGTGCCAGCAGAGGGACAGGGGGCAGGACTGAAGCTTTCTTT.

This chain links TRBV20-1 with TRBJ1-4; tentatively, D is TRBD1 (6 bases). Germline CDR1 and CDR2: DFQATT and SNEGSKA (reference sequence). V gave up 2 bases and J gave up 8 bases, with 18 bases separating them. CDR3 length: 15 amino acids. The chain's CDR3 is CSARNGRGASEKLFF. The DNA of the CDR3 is TGCAGTGCTAGAAACGGACGGGGGGCGTCGGAAAAACTGTTTTTT.

In DNA, the CDR3 is TGTGCCAGCAAGGGACAGGGCCCAAACACCGGGGAGCTGTTTTTT. It translates to CASKGQGPNTGELFF. The rearrangement joins TRBV7-9 to TRBJ2-2, with 9 bases fitting TRBD1. J was trimmed by 2 bases and V by 7 bases; bases with no gene match: 5. This CDR3 is built from 15 residues. Germline V CDR1 and CDR2: SEHNR, FQNEAQ (reference sequence). Using reference TRBV7-9 and TRBJ2-2 for the parts outside the CDR3, the full variable domain is DTGVSQNPRHKITKRGQNVTFRCDPISEHNRLYWYRQTLGQGPEFLTYFQNEAQLEKSRLLSDRFSAERPKGSFSTLEIQRTEQGDSAMYLCASKGQGPNTGELFFGEGSRLTVL.